This is a list of T cell receptor beta chains from one sample in a study of graft-versus-host responses after intestinal transplantation. Data came from immunoSEQ multiplex PCR; TCRdb stores just in-frame clones and leaves some out. The sample holds more than 95,000 clones, 80% to 95% seen once. Their recognized antigens are unknown. The input for sequencing was unstimulated CD4+ T cells sorted from spleen or lymph node cells, taken before intestinal transplant. These receptors originate from a human donor who received an intestinal transplant. Each CDR3 is given with its conserved first and last residue. Each record gives: clone size, D gene, J gene, V gene, CDR3 protein, CDR3 DNA. A D gene is named only where the DNA matches it firmly. Not every row has a clone size; where given, it reads once, few, many or a size class.

- | - | TRBJ2-2 | TRBV7-6 | CASSPGSFTGELFF | TGTGCCAGCAGCCCGGGTTCTTTCACCGGGGAGCTGTTTTTT
- | TRBD1 | TRBJ1-6 | TRBV7-9 | CASSRTQGFADNSPLHF | TGTGCCAGCAGCCGGACACAGGGGTTTGCTGATAATTCACCCCTCCACTTT
- | - | TRBJ1-4 | TRBV5-1 | CASSFGTINEKLFF | TGCGCCAGCAGCTTCGGGACAATTAATGAAAAACTGTTTTTT
- | - | TRBJ1-6 | TRBV10-3 | CAIQQSNNSPLHF | TGTGCCATCCAACAGTCCAATAATTCACCCCTCCACTTT
- | TRBD1 | TRBJ2-2 | TRBV5-1 | CASSETQGAGELFF | TGCGCCAGCAGCGAAACACAGGGGGCCGGGGAGCTGTTTTTT
- | - | TRBJ2-4 | TRBV5-1 | CASSPDRRGYIQYF | TGCGCCAGCAGCCCTGACAGGAGAGGGTACATTCAGTACTTC
- | - | TRBJ2-5 | TRBV7-9 | CASSLRRETQYF | TGTGCCAGCAGCCTGCGGCGGGAGACCCAGTACTTC
- | - | TRBJ1-5 | TRBV6-1 | CASSEVQGVQPQHF | TGTGCCAGCAGTGAAGTCCAAGGGGTGCAGCCCCAGCATTTT
- | - | TRBJ2-5 | TRBV6-6 | CASRTSGPQETQYF | TGTGCCAGCAGGACGAGCGGTCCCCAAGAGACCCAGTACTTC
- | - | TRBJ2-3 | TRBV19 | CASSQQGSTDTQYF | TGTGCCAGTAGTCAACAGGGTAGCACAGATACGCAGTATTTT
- | - | TRBJ2-1 | TRBV2 | CASSRLVNEQFF | TGTGCCAGCAGTAGACTAGTCAATGAGCAGTTCTTC
- | - | TRBJ2-1 | TRBV5-1 | CASSFGSSYNEQFF | TGCGCCAGCAGCTTTGGGAGCTCCTACAATGAGCAGTTCTTC
- | - | TRBJ2-7 | TRBV6-5 | CASSYSNRLAYEQYF | TGTGCCAGCAGTTACTCAAACAGGTTAGCCTACGAGCAGTACTTC
- | TRBD2 | TRBJ2-3 | TRBV6-5 | CASNLAGALTDTQYF | TGTGCCAGCAATCTAGCGGGGGCCCTCACAGATACGCAGTATTTT
- | TRBD1 | TRBJ2-3 | TRBV25-1 | CASSEPGTVTDTQYF | TGTGCCAGCAGTGAGCCCGGGACAGTCACAGATACGCAGTATTTT
- | - | TRBJ1-1 | TRBV19 | CASSPRRGVTEAFF | TGTGCCAGTAGTCCCCGCCGGGGGGTGACTGAAGCTTTCTTT
- | TRBD1 | TRBJ2-1 | TRBV10-1 | CASTGDRDMRNEQFF | TGCGCCAGCACTGGGGACAGGGATATGCGCAATGAGCAGTTCTTC
- | TRBD2 | TRBJ2-5 | TRBV14 | CASSPPGGVRETQYF | TGTGCCAGCAGCCCCCCCGGGGGGGTCCGAGAGACCCAGTACTTC
- | - | TRBJ2-1 | TRBV5-4 | CASSLLLLSSYNEQFF | TGTGCCAGCAGCTTGTTGCTTCTAAGCTCCTACAATGAGCAGTTCTTC
- | TRBD1 | TRBJ1-1 | TRBV5-1 | CASSMTGRNTEAFF | TGCGCCAGCAGCATGACAGGGCGGAACACTGAAGCTTTCTTT
- | - | TRBJ1-2 | TRBV6-1 | CASSGRPPFNYGYTF | TGTGCCAGCAGTGGGCGGCCACCTTTCAACTATGGCTACACCTTC
- | TRBD1 | TRBJ1-5 | TRBV6-1 | CASSAGTGGNQPQHF | TGTGCCAGCAGTGCCGGTACAGGGGGCAATCAGCCCCAGCATTTT
- | - | TRBJ2-3 | TRBV7-3 | CASSLRFGDTQYF | TGTGCCAGCAGCTTACGGTTCGGAGATACGCAGTATTTT
few | - | TRBJ2-7 | TRBV6-1 | CASSPNRGHEQYF | TGTGCCAGCAGTCCTAATAGGGGTCACGAGCAGTACTTC